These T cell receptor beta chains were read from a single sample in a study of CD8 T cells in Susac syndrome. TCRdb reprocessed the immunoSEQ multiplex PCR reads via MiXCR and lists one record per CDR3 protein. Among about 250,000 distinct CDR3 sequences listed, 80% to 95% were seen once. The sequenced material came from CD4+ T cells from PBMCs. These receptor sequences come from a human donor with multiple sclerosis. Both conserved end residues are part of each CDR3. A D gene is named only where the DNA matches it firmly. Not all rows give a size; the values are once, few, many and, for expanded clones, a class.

CDR3 DNA: TGTGCCAGCAGCCAAGACGTCGGGGCAGATACGCAGTATTTT
CDR3 protein: CASSQDVGADTQYF
clone size: -
J gene: TRBJ2-3
V gene: TRBV3-1
D gene: -

CDR3 DNA: TGTGCCAGCAGTTCGGGGCCCTACGAGCAGTACTTC
CDR3 protein: CASSSGPYEQYF
clone size: few
J gene: TRBJ2-7
V gene: TRBV28
D gene: -

CDR3 DNA: TGCAGTGCAAGGGACAGCTCAGCCGAGCAGTACTTC
CDR3 protein: CSARDSSAEQYF
clone size: -
J gene: TRBJ2-7
V gene: TRBV20-1
D gene: TRBD1

CDR3 DNA: TGCGCCAGCAGCTTGGGGGCAGTCAATCAGCCCCAGCATTTT
CDR3 protein: CASSLGAVNQPQHF
clone size: -
J gene: TRBJ1-5
V gene: TRBV5-1
D gene: -

CDR3 DNA: TGTGCCAGCAGCCAAGCCGGGGGGCGAGAGACCCAGTACTTC
CDR3 protein: CASSQAGGRETQYF
clone size: -
J gene: TRBJ2-5
V gene: TRBV3-1
D gene: -

CDR3 DNA: TGTGCCAGCAGCCAACCCCAGGGACAGGGGCACACAGATACGCAGTATTTT
CDR3 protein: CASSQPQGQGHTDTQYF
clone size: -
J gene: TRBJ2-3
V gene: TRBV3-1
D gene: TRBD1

CDR3 DNA: TGCGCCAGCAGTGACCCTAACACTGAAGCTTTCTTT
CDR3 protein: CASSDPNTEAFF
clone size: few
J gene: TRBJ1-1
V gene: TRBV10-2
D gene: -

CDR3 DNA: TGTGCCAGCAGCCGGCCATCGGAAGTTTCGAACACCGGGGAGCTGTTTTTT
CDR3 protein: CASSRPSEVSNTGELFF
clone size: once
J gene: TRBJ2-2
V gene: TRBV7-9
D gene: -

CDR3 DNA: TGTGCTAGCAGCCCACGACAGGGATCGGGAGAAAAACTGTTTTTT
CDR3 protein: CASSPRQGSGEKLFF
clone size: -
J gene: TRBJ1-4
V gene: TRBV7-7
D gene: TRBD1

CDR3 DNA: TGTGCCAGCACTCGTAGCGGGGGGGCGGGTGAGCAGTACTTC
CDR3 protein: CASTRSGGAGEQYF
clone size: -
J gene: TRBJ2-7
V gene: TRBV6-1
D gene: TRBD2

CDR3 DNA: TGTGCCAGCAGCGTAGACGGGAGGGCCAAGGATACGCAGTATTTT
CDR3 protein: CASSVDGRAKDTQYF
clone size: -
J gene: TRBJ2-3
V gene: TRBV9
D gene: TRBD2

CDR3 DNA: TGTGCCAGCAGCCAATCTGGAGCGGAGACCCAGTACTTC
CDR3 protein: CASSQSGAETQYF
clone size: -
J gene: TRBJ2-5
V gene: TRBV3-1
D gene: -

CDR3 DNA: TGTGCCAGCAGCCCCCCCCGGACAGGGGTATACGAGCAGTACTTC
CDR3 protein: CASSPPRTGVYEQYF
clone size: -
J gene: TRBJ2-7
V gene: TRBV3-1
D gene: TRBD1

CDR3 DNA: TGCGCCAGCAGCTTGGACTCGGCCCCCTTAGCCAAAAACATTCAGTACTTC
CDR3 protein: CASSLDSAPLAKNIQYF
clone size: -
J gene: TRBJ2-4
V gene: TRBV5-1
D gene: -

CDR3 DNA: TGCAGTGCCCCAATACGGGCGGGACAAGAGACCCAGTACTTC
CDR3 protein: CSAPIRAGQETQYF
clone size: -
J gene: TRBJ2-5
V gene: TRBV20-1
D gene: -

CDR3 DNA: TGCAGCGCGTACAATCCAGGGGGCTCCTACGAGCAGTACTTC
CDR3 protein: CSAYNPGGSYEQYF
clone size: -
J gene: TRBJ2-7
V gene: TRBV29-1
D gene: TRBD1

CDR3 DNA: TGTGCCAGCAGCCCAGGACAGGGGTTTCAGCCCCAGCATTTT
CDR3 protein: CASSPGQGFQPQHF
clone size: -
J gene: TRBJ1-5
V gene: TRBV11-2
D gene: TRBD1

CDR3 DNA: TGTGCCAGCAGTGACTCCTACGAGCAGTACTTC
CDR3 protein: CASSDSYEQYF
clone size: few
J gene: TRBJ2-7
V gene: TRBV12-3/TRBV12-4
D gene: -

CDR3 DNA: TGCAGTGCACCACCTACTAGCGGGACTGAGACCCAGTACTTC
CDR3 protein: CSAPPTSGTETQYF
clone size: -
J gene: TRBJ2-5
V gene: TRBV20-1
D gene: TRBD2

CDR3 DNA: TGTGCCAGCAGCTGCGACAGGGTCAAGTTGGCAGATACGCAGTATTTT
CDR3 protein: CASSCDRVKLADTQYF
clone size: -
J gene: TRBJ2-3
V gene: TRBV5-4
D gene: TRBD1

CDR3 DNA: TGCGCCAGCAGCGGGACAGGGAGGGATGAAAAACTGTTTTTT
CDR3 protein: CASSGTGRDEKLFF
clone size: -
J gene: TRBJ1-4
V gene: TRBV5-1
D gene: TRBD1

CDR3 DNA: TGTGCCAGCAGTCGATCGGGGAATAATTCACCCCTCCACTTT
CDR3 protein: CASSRSGNNSPLHF
clone size: -
J gene: TRBJ1-6
V gene: TRBV6-6
D gene: -

CDR3 DNA: TGCGCCAGCGGGGGCTGCCAGGGGGCCTACTACAATGAGCAGTTCTTC
CDR3 protein: CASGGCQGAYYNEQFF
clone size: -
J gene: TRBJ2-1
V gene: TRBV23-1
D gene: TRBD1

CDR3 DNA: TGTGCCACCCTCATTGGAGGGGCGGCAAACACCATATATTTT
CDR3 protein: CATLIGGAANTIYF
clone size: -
J gene: TRBJ1-3
V gene: TRBV24-1
D gene: -

CDR3 DNA: TGCAGTGCCGACAGGGATGAAAACATTCAGTACTTC
CDR3 protein: CSADRDENIQYF
clone size: -
J gene: TRBJ2-4
V gene: TRBV20-1
D gene: TRBD1

CDR3 DNA: TGTGCCAGCAGCTTAATACTAGCGGGACCAGAGACCCAGTACTTC
CDR3 protein: CASSLILAGPETQYF
clone size: -
J gene: TRBJ2-5
V gene: TRBV7-3
D gene: TRBD2

CDR3 DNA: TGTGCCAGCAGCGGTCGGACAGGGGGCCCGAACACCGGGGAGCTGTTTTTT
CDR3 protein: CASSGRTGGPNTGELFF
clone size: -
J gene: TRBJ2-2
V gene: TRBV7-9
D gene: TRBD1

CDR3 DNA: TGCGCCAGCAGCTTGGGTTACGGATTTCTTAATGAAAAACTGTTTTTT
CDR3 protein: CASSLGYGFLNEKLFF
clone size: few
J gene: TRBJ1-4
V gene: TRBV5-1
D gene: -

CDR3 DNA: TGTGCCAGCAGCCAAGGGGTCCGGGACAGGGGACCATACGAGCAGTACTTC
CDR3 protein: CASSQGVRDRGPYEQYF
clone size: -
J gene: TRBJ2-7
V gene: TRBV3-1
D gene: TRBD1

CDR3 DNA: TGTGCCAGTAGAAACACCGGGACAGGGGGGTACGAGCAGTACTTC
CDR3 protein: CASRNTGTGGYEQYF
clone size: -
J gene: TRBJ2-7
V gene: TRBV19
D gene: TRBD1

CDR3 DNA: TGTGCCAGCAGGCCTCCGGCAGGGCGCACAGATACGCAGTATTTT
CDR3 protein: CASRPPAGRTDTQYF
clone size: -
J gene: TRBJ2-3
V gene: TRBV6-2/TRBV6-3
D gene: -

CDR3 DNA: TGTGCCAGCAGTGAATATCTGGGACAGGGTACCAACACCATATATTTT
CDR3 protein: CASSEYLGQGTNTIYF
clone size: -
J gene: TRBJ1-3
V gene: TRBV25-1
D gene: TRBD1

CDR3 DNA: TGTGCCAGCAGTCGACAGGGATTCACAGATACGCAGTATTTT
CDR3 protein: CASSRQGFTDTQYF
clone size: -
J gene: TRBJ2-3
V gene: TRBV12-3/TRBV12-4
D gene: TRBD1

CDR3 DNA: TGCGCCAGCAGCCGACTTCACCGGGGTCTAAATGAAAAACTGTTTTTT
CDR3 protein: CASSRLHRGLNEKLFF
clone size: -
J gene: TRBJ1-4
V gene: TRBV4-1
D gene: -

CDR3 DNA: TGTGCCAGCGGGACTAGCGGCCAAGAGACCCAGTACTTC
CDR3 protein: CASGTSGQETQYF
clone size: -
J gene: TRBJ2-5
V gene: TRBV12-3/TRBV12-4
D gene: TRBD2

CDR3 DNA: TGTGCCAGCAGCTTGGGAGGGAGCTCCTATAATTCACCCCTCCACTTT
CDR3 protein: CASSLGGSSYNSPLHF
clone size: -
J gene: TRBJ1-6
V gene: TRBV5-6
D gene: -

CDR3 DNA: TGTGCCAGCAGCTTAACAGGGAGGGCAGAGACCCAGTACTTC
CDR3 protein: CASSLTGRAETQYF
clone size: -
J gene: TRBJ2-5
V gene: TRBV7-2
D gene: -

CDR3 DNA: TGTGCCAGCAGCGTCGGGGGGAGTCAAGAGACCCAGTACTTC
CDR3 protein: CASSVGGSQETQYF
clone size: -
J gene: TRBJ2-5
V gene: TRBV5-6
D gene: TRBD2

CDR3 DNA: TGTGCCAGCAGCCAGCAGGTTTTTTCTGAAGCTTTCTTT
CDR3 protein: CASSQQVFSEAFF
clone size: -
J gene: TRBJ1-1
V gene: TRBV3-1
D gene: -

CDR3 DNA: TGCAGTGCTCTTCCCGGGACTAGCGGAGCCAATGAGCAGTTCTTC
CDR3 protein: CSALPGTSGANEQFF
clone size: -
J gene: TRBJ2-1
V gene: TRBV20-1
D gene: TRBD2

CDR3 DNA: TGCAGTGCCCCCTCAAATTTAGTCGCTGAAGCTTTCTTT
CDR3 protein: CSAPSNLVAEAFF
clone size: -
J gene: TRBJ1-1
V gene: TRBV20-1
D gene: -

CDR3 DNA: TGTGCCAGCAGCTTAGAAAGGACTCGTCCCGAGCAGTACTTC
CDR3 protein: CASSLERTRPEQYF
clone size: -
J gene: TRBJ2-7
V gene: TRBV11-2
D gene: -

CDR3 DNA: TGCGCCAGCCGAAAGGGACTAGCGGGGGGCAATGAGCAGTTCTTC
CDR3 protein: CASRKGLAGGNEQFF
clone size: -
J gene: TRBJ2-1
V gene: TRBV10-2
D gene: TRBD2

CDR3 DNA: TGCAGTGCTCCCCGGAGTAGCACAGATACGCAGTATTTT
CDR3 protein: CSAPRSSTDTQYF
clone size: -
J gene: TRBJ2-3
V gene: TRBV20-1
D gene: -

CDR3 DNA: TGTGCCAGCTCACCACCGAAAAAGGGAGGCACTGAAGCTTTCTTT
CDR3 protein: CASSPPKKGGTEAFF
clone size: -
J gene: TRBJ1-1
V gene: TRBV18
D gene: -

CDR3 DNA: TGTGCCAGCAGCGTATCGGTGGGAGTCTACAATGAGCAGTTCTTC
CDR3 protein: CASSVSVGVYNEQFF
clone size: -
J gene: TRBJ2-1
V gene: TRBV9
D gene: -

CDR3 DNA: TGTGCCAGCAGCCAAAACCAGCCCGGTGAGCAGTTCTTC
CDR3 protein: CASSQNQPGEQFF
clone size: -
J gene: TRBJ2-1
V gene: TRBV3-1
D gene: -

CDR3 DNA: TGTGCCCGCAGTTACCCCCGGACTAGCGAAATCCAAGAGACCCAGTACTTC
CDR3 protein: CARSYPRTSEIQETQYF
clone size: -
J gene: TRBJ2-5
V gene: TRBV6-2/TRBV6-3
D gene: TRBD2

CDR3 DNA: TGCGCCAGCAGTCAAGTTCAACTCTCGGGACAGCTTAACTATGGCTACACCTTC
CDR3 protein: CASSQVQLSGQLNYGYTF
clone size: few
J gene: TRBJ1-2
V gene: TRBV23-1
D gene: TRBD1

CDR3 DNA: TGCGCCAGCAGTTTACAACCAGGGGGCCAAACTGAAGCTTTCTTT
CDR3 protein: CASSLQPGGQTEAFF
clone size: -
J gene: TRBJ1-1
V gene: TRBV5-1
D gene: TRBD1